A single sample gave rise to the 9 T cell receptor beta chains below, sequenced in a study of cytomegalovirus exposure and HLA in healthy donors. It was with 60 Vbeta and 13 Jbeta primers that the PCR ran. The protocol was immunoSEQ multiplex PCR, while the TCRdb copy is restricted to in-frame clones and leaves out a portion. Here the sample spans approximately 100,000 clones, about four fifths being singletons. Input material: PBMCs. The origin of the receptors is a man aged 18 to 29 in good health and CMV-seropositive.

The count of this clone is one. This chain links TRBV15 with TRBJ2-7; 12 bases are shared with TRBD2. Per the germline V gene, CDR1 is LNHNV and CDR2 is YYDKDF (reference sequence). The CDR3 runs to 16 residues. The J segment lost 6 bases and the V segment lost 3 bases, leaving 9 bases of the junction unmatched. The CDR3: CATSRGTSGGRSEQYF. The CDR3 region has the DNA TGTGCCACCAGCAGGGGTACTAGCGGGGGGCGGAGCGAGCAGTACTTC.

The chain recombines TRBV5-1 with TRBJ2-7; 8 bases are shared with TRBD2. The CDR3 is 12 amino acids. The J segment lost 6 bases and the V segment lost 6 bases, leaving 5 bases of the junction unmatched. Per germline, CDR1 SGHRS and CDR2 YFSETQ. The CDR3 region is CASNDGGAEQYF. DNA for the CDR3: TGCGCCAGCAACGACGGGGGGGCCGAGCAGTACTTC.

This rearrangement joins TRBV28 to TRBJ2-3, with TRBD1 matching 7 bases. In germline, CDR1 is MDHEN, CDR2 SYDVKM. The CDR3 loop spans 18 amino acids. V was clipped by 5 bases and J by 3 bases; unmatched bases: 17. CDR3 bases: TGTGCCAGCAGTCAAACGAGAAGGGGGCCTTCGGGGACAGATACGCAGTATTTT. The encoded protein is CASSQTRRGPSGTDTQYF.

The gene calls are TRBV6-5 and TRBJ1-3, with D maybe TRBD1 (5 bases). Trimming shortened V by 8 bases and J by 4 bases, and 18 bases separated the two germline ends. CDR1 MNHEY and CDR2 SVGAGI come from the germline V gene. The CDR3 is 15 amino acids. CDR3 in DNA: TGTGCCAGCTCCTCGATCTGGACAACCGGAAACACCATATATTTT. It yields the protein CASSSIWTTGNTIYF.

V is TRBV30 and J is TRBJ2-3; 8 bases map to TRBD2. Germline V gene sequence: CDR1 GTSNPN, CDR2 SVGIG (reference sequence). This CDR3 spans 15 amino acids. Germline trimming cut 0 bases from V and 7 bases from J; bases unmatched to any gene: 9. This CDR3 reads CAWSVQAGVVNTQYF. The CDR3 coding sequence is TGTGCCTGGAGTGTACAAGCGGGGGTAGTAAATACGCAGTATTTT.

J is TRBJ2-5 and V is TRBV9; TRBD2 agrees at 7 bases. From germline, CDR1 is SGDLS and CDR2 YYNGEE. The CDR3 covers 15 residues. V shed 0 bases, J shed 1 base, and the junction held 3 bases outside the gene matches. CDR3 amino acids: CASSVGTGGQETQYF. CDR3 nucleotides: TGTGCCAGCAGCGTAGGGACGGGGGGCCAAGAGACCCAGTACTTC.

This clone has more than one count but fewer than ten. V usage is TRBV30 and J usage is TRBJ1-5, with a possible D match to TRBD1 (6 bases). CDR1 and CDR2 from the germline V gene are GTSNPN and SVGIG (reference sequence). CDR3 length equals 15 residues. V lost 0 bases, J lost 1 base, and 10 bases lay in between. The CDR3: CAWSVGGASNQPQHF. The CDR3 bases are TGTGCCTGGAGTGTAGGGGGGGCCAGCAATCAGCCCCAGCATTTT.

J is TRBJ1-2 and V is TRBV10-2, with a possible D match to TRBD1 (6 bases). Germline values: CDR1 WSHSY, CDR2 SAAADI. Between the trimmed V and J ends, which lost 0 bases and 4 bases, there was a span of 12 bases. This CDR3 region has 15 residues. Here the CDR3 reads CASSESRGTSYGYTF. The CDR3 DNA is TGCGCCAGCAGTGAGTCGAGGGGGACATCCTATGGCTACACCTTC.

This clone was picked up a small number of times. The chain links TRBV19 to TRBJ1-2, with D perhaps matching TRBD1 (5 bases). Germline V lookup: CDR1 LNHDA, CDR2 SQIVND (reference sequence). V lost 3 bases and J lost 2, with 13 bases in between. There are 15 residues in the CDR3. CDR3: CASSIGAGPNYGYTF. The CDR3 DNA reads as TGTGCCAGTAGTATTGGGGCGGGACCAAACTATGGCTACACCTTC.